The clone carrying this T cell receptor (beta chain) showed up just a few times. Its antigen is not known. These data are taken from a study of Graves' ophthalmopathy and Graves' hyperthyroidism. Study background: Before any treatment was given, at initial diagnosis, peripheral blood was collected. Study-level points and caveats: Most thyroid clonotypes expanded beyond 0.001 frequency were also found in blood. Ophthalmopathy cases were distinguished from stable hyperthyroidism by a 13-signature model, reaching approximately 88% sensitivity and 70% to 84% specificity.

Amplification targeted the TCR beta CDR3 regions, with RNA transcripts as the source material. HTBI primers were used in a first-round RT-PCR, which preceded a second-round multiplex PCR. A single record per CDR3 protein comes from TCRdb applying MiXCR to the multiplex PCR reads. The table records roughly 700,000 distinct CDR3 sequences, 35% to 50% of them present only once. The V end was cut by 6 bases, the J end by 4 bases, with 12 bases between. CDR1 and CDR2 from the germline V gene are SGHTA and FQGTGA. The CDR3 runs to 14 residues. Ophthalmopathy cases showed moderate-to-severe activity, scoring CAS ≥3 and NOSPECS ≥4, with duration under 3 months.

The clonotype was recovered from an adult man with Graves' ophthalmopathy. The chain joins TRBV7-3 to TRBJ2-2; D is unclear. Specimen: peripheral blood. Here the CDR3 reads CASRPLVSTGELFF. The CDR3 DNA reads TGTGCCAGCAGGCCCCTAGTCTCCACCGGGGAGCTGTTTTTT.